The 3 T cell receptor beta chains below come from one sample, sequenced in a study of response to subunit inactivated influenza vaccine. TCRdb recomputed calls from the RT-PCR reads with MiXCR, one row per CDR3 protein. The repertoire holds about 480,000 distinct CDR3 sequences, with 13% as singletons. The sample in question was PBMCs from blood, obtained about 40 days after vaccination. These receptors came from a man between 45 and 60 years old who received an inactivated influenza vaccine.

This sequence joins TRBV28 and TRBJ2-3; 9 bases are shared with TRBD2. With V trimmed by 5 bases and J by 2 bases, 17 bases remained unmatched. CDR1 is MDHEN, CDR2 SYDVKM, per germline. The CDR3 consists of 19 residues. CDR3 coding DNA: TGTGCCAGCAGTGGTACCCTAGCGGGGACTTCAATTATCACAGATACGCAGTATTTT. It is translated as CASSGTLAGTSIITDTQYF.

J is TRBJ2-3 and V is TRBV7-7; D perhaps matches TRBD1 (6 bases). The CDR3 covers 15 residues. In germline, CDR1 is SSHAT, CDR2 FNYEAQ (reference sequence). The V end lost 4 bases, the J end lost 6 bases, and 17 bases lay between the germline ends. The chain's CDR3 is CASSSGVGGPDTQYF. The CDR3 DNA is TGTGCCAGCAGCTCAGGGGTTGGAGGCCCGGATACGCAGTATTTT.

This rearrangement joins TRBV27 to TRBJ2-7; TRBD2 agrees at 9 bases. J was trimmed by 6 bases and V by 2 bases; bases with no gene match: 5. The germline V gene encodes CDR1 MNHEY and CDR2 SMNVEV (reference sequence). The length of the CDR3 is 14 residues. CDR3 loop: CASSLGGLALEQYF. The CDR3 DNA reads TGTGCCAGCAGTTTAGGTGGACTAGCGCTCGAGCAGTACTTC.